This T cell receptor (beta chain) appears in the sequencing data of a study of T cells after yellow fever vaccination. Overall study findings and caveats: Post-booster repertoires again held most primary-vaccination clones (roughly 95% CD4, roughly 89% CD8).

This clonotype was seen many times. What it binds is unknown. CDR1 KGHDR and CDR2 SFDVKD come from the germline V gene. The CDR3 is made up of 14 amino acids. The V end lost 2 bases, the J end lost 7 bases, and 13 bases lay between the germline ends. As TCR cDNA was made by 5'RACE template switching, a universal primer site and UMIs were added. TCRdb independently ran MiXCR on the 5' RACE reads; one entry per CDR3 protein. The sample gives a few hundred thousand distinct CDR3 sequences, about 3.7% of which show up once; approximately 18% is in the top ten. The sample in question was PBMCs, obtained 15 days after the yellow fever booster vaccination. This clonotype was obtained from a man aged 18 to 30 who received the YFV17D yellow fever vaccine. The gene calls are TRBV24-1 and TRBJ1-2, with D maybe TRBD1 (6 bases). DNA of the CDR3: TGTGCCACCAGTGATTATACACAGGGAGGTGGCTACACCTTC. The encoded protein is CATSDYTQGGGYTF.